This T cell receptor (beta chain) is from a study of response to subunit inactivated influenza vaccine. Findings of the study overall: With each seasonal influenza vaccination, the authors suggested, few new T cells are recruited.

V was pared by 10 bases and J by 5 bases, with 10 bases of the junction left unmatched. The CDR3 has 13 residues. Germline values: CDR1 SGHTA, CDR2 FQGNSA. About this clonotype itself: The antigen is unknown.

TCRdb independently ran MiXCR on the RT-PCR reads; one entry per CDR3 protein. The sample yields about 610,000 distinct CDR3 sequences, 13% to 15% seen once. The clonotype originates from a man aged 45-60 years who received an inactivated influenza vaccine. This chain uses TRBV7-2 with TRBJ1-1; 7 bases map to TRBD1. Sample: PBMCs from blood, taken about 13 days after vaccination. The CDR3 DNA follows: TGTGCCACAGCGGAGGGGGCTAAGACTGAAGCTTTCTTT. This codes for CATAEGAKTEAFF.